A selection of T cell receptor beta chains follows, all from one sample in a study of OX40 agonist ivuxolimab in advanced cancers. Sequencing used immunoSEQ multiplex PCR; TCRdb keeps in-frame clones, though not all of them. The data show about 60,000 clones, with about 86% seen just once and roughly 1% held by the top ten. Specimen: CD4+ or CD8+ T cells sorted from blood, collected in a trial of the OX40 agonist ivuxolimab. These receptors were collected from an adult with an advanced solid tumor such as melanoma, head and neck, liver or kidney cancer. The CDR3 runs from the conserved cysteine through the conserved F or W. Fields, in order: V gene, J gene, clone size, D gene, CDR3 protein, CDR3 DNA. The D gene is left open where the match is weak. Part of the rows lack a size; the others show once, few, many or a class for expanded clones.

v_call: TRBV18
j_call: TRBJ1-6
clone_size: few
d_call: NA
cdr3_aa: CASSPLGRANSPLHF
cdr3_nt: TGTGCCAGCTCACCATTAGGCAGGGCAAATTCACCCCTCCACTTT

v_call: TRBV2
j_call: TRBJ2-3
clone_size: NA
d_call: NA
cdr3_aa: CASSEAFQGTDTQYF
cdr3_nt: TGTGCCAGCAGTGAAGCATTTCAGGGCACAGATACGCAGTATTTT

v_call: TRBV11-3
j_call: TRBJ1-4
clone_size: NA
d_call: NA
cdr3_aa: CASSKDRLSTNEKLFF
cdr3_nt: TGTGCCAGCAGCAAAGACAGACTCTCAACTAATGAAAAACTGTTTTTT

v_call: TRBV7-2
j_call: TRBJ1-1
clone_size: NA
d_call: NA
cdr3_aa: CASSLAGIMNTEAFF
cdr3_nt: TGTGCCAGCAGCTTAGCCGGGATCATGAACACTGAAGCTTTCTTT

v_call: TRBV6-1
j_call: TRBJ2-7
clone_size: NA
d_call: TRBD2
cdr3_aa: CASSGSSGTRPSYEQYF
cdr3_nt: TGTGCCAGCAGTGGATCCTCCGGGACTAGGCCCTCCTACGAGCAGTACTTC

v_call: TRBV6-5
j_call: TRBJ1-1
clone_size: NA
d_call: NA
cdr3_aa: CASSYSQGSTEAFF
cdr3_nt: TGTGCCAGCAGTTACTCGCAGGGGAGCACTGAAGCTTTCTTT

v_call: TRBV5-6
j_call: TRBJ1-2
clone_size: NA
d_call: NA
cdr3_aa: CASRFSFGQKGGYTF
cdr3_nt: TGTGCCAGCAGGTTTTCTTTCGGACAGAAGGGGGGCTACACCTTC

v_call: TRBV5-8
j_call: TRBJ2-1
clone_size: NA
d_call: TRBD2
cdr3_aa: CASSSGTSGRQTFYNEQFF
cdr3_nt: TGTGCCAGCAGCTCCGGGACTAGCGGTCGTCAAACCTTCTACAATGAGCAGTTCTTC

v_call: TRBV4-2
j_call: TRBJ2-3
clone_size: NA
d_call: NA
cdr3_aa: CASSQDWTDTQYF
cdr3_nt: TGTGCCAGCAGCCAAGATTGGACAGATACGCAGTATTTT

v_call: TRBV29-1
j_call: TRBJ1-1
clone_size: NA
d_call: NA
cdr3_aa: CSARTANTEAFF
cdr3_nt: TGCAGCGCTCGGACAGCTAACACTGAAGCTTTCTTT

v_call: TRBV7-2
j_call: TRBJ1-1
clone_size: NA
d_call: NA
cdr3_aa: CASSFDTGLNTEAFF
cdr3_nt: TGTGCCAGCAGCTTTGATACAGGCTTGAACACTGAAGCTTTCTTT

v_call: TRBV19
j_call: TRBJ1-1
clone_size: NA
d_call: NA
cdr3_aa: CASRKWLMNTEAFF
cdr3_nt: TGTGCCAGTAGGAAGTGGTTGATGAACACTGAAGCTTTCTTT

v_call: TRBV15
j_call: TRBJ1-5
clone_size: NA
d_call: TRBD1
cdr3_aa: CATSRDPRDRGGGQPQHF
cdr3_nt: TGTGCCACCAGCAGAGATCCACGGGACAGGGGAGGGGGTCAGCCCCAGCATTTT

v_call: TRBV15
j_call: TRBJ1-1
clone_size: NA
d_call: NA
cdr3_aa: CATSRGTLERRAFF
cdr3_nt: TGTGCCACCAGCAGAGGGACCTTGGAGAGGAGAGCTTTCTTT

v_call: TRBV7-2
j_call: TRBJ1-2
clone_size: NA
d_call: TRBD1
cdr3_aa: CASSPQGGLDYGYTF
cdr3_nt: TGTGCCAGCAGCCCACAGGGGGGATTGGACTATGGCTACACCTTC

v_call: TRBV5-6
j_call: TRBJ1-3
clone_size: NA
d_call: NA
cdr3_aa: CASSLDVGGPEHSGNTIYF
cdr3_nt: TGTGCCAGCAGCTTGGATGTCGGGGGACCAGAGCACTCTGGAAACACCATATATTTT

v_call: TRBV6-4
j_call: TRBJ1-1
clone_size: NA
d_call: NA
cdr3_aa: CASRMSRANTEAFF
cdr3_nt: TGTGCCAGCAGGATGTCCAGAGCGAACACTGAAGCTTTCTTT

v_call: TRBV4-1
j_call: TRBJ1-5
clone_size: NA
d_call: NA
cdr3_aa: CASSQDISYNQPQHF
cdr3_nt: TGCGCCAGCAGCCAAGATATAAGTTACAATCAGCCCCAGCATTTT

v_call: TRBV14
j_call: TRBJ1-6
clone_size: once
d_call: NA
cdr3_aa: CASSQLPGPINSPLHF
cdr3_nt: TGTGCCAGCAGCCAGTTACCGGGACCGATAAATTCACCCCTCCACTTT

v_call: TRBV27
j_call: TRBJ1-3
clone_size: NA
d_call: NA
cdr3_aa: CASSLRGPTSGNTIYF
cdr3_nt: TGTGCCAGCAGCCTCCGGGGCCCCACCTCTGGAAACACCATATATTTT

v_call: TRBV5-1
j_call: TRBJ2-7
clone_size: NA
d_call: TRBD1
cdr3_aa: CASRPSTGDEQQYF
cdr3_nt: TGCGCCAGCAGACCTTCGACAGGGGACGAACAGCAGTACTTC

v_call: TRBV30
j_call: TRBJ1-5
clone_size: NA
d_call: NA
cdr3_aa: CAWSPPRGGRRSSNQPQHF
cdr3_nt: TGTGCCTGGAGCCCCCCCCGGGGAGGGCGGAGGAGTAGCAATCAGCCCCAGCATTTT

v_call: TRBV5-1
j_call: TRBJ1-2
clone_size: few
d_call: NA
cdr3_aa: CASSLSLSLGYTF
cdr3_nt: TGCGCCAGCAGCTTGTCACTATCCCTTGGCTACACCTTC

v_call: TRBV6-4
j_call: TRBJ1-6
clone_size: NA
d_call: NA
cdr3_aa: CASSHTSPLHF
cdr3_nt: TGTGCCAGCAGTCACACATCACCCCTCCACTTT

v_call: TRBV6-5
j_call: TRBJ2-7
clone_size: NA
d_call: TRBD2
cdr3_aa: CASRVSGGDSYEQYF
cdr3_nt: TGTGCCAGCAGGGTTAGCGGGGGGGATTCCTACGAGCAGTACTTC

v_call: TRBV18
j_call: TRBJ2-7
clone_size: NA
d_call: NA
cdr3_aa: CASSPRDGNYEQYF
cdr3_nt: TGTGCCAGCTCACCCAGGGACGGAAACTACGAGCAGTACTTC

v_call: TRBV19
j_call: TRBJ1-5
clone_size: NA
d_call: TRBD1
cdr3_aa: CASSPRTGGLYSQPQHF
cdr3_nt: TGTGCCAGTAGTCCACGGACAGGGGGCCTCTATTCTCAGCCCCAGCATTTT

v_call: TRBV19
j_call: TRBJ1-1
clone_size: NA
d_call: NA
cdr3_aa: CASSPGQYTEAFF
cdr3_nt: TGTGCCAGTAGTCCCGGACAGTACACTGAAGCTTTCTTT

v_call: TRBV10-2
j_call: TRBJ1-1
clone_size: NA
d_call: NA
cdr3_aa: CASKRDTEAFF
cdr3_nt: TGCGCCAGCAAGAGGGACACTGAAGCTTTCTTT